The present entry profiles one TCR beta chain with its context. Antigen unknown. Germline CDR1 SNHLY, CDR2 FYNNEI. CDR3 length: 14 residues. The ends lost 6 bases at V and 5 bases at J; junction bases unmatched: 7. The record originates from a study of shared clonotypes between healthy human individuals. Study summary: Used for every donor were three CD4 naive, three CD4 memory, two CD8 naive and one CD8 memory plate.

Caucasian adults residing in Nashville, Tennessee made up all the donors. Using immunoSEQ multiplex PCR, the repertoire was profiled, and TCRdb retains in-frame clones only, with some absent. This sample has millions of clones, with about 92% found just once. Study conclusions and caveats: Lower generation probabilities were found for non-shared clonotypes than for those shared by all four donors.

This clonotype originated in a man aged 18-30 years in good health. Some clones in this sample may be carry-over from other donors' samples. Source material: naive CD4+ T cells from PBMCs. Indicated subset: CD45RA+ positively selected. V usage is TRBV2 and J usage is TRBJ1-5; 7 bases are a match to TRBD1. This CDR3 reads CASSLTGSDQPQHF. The CDR3 nucleotides are TGTGCCAGCAGCCTGACAGGGAGCGATCAGCCCCAGCATTTT.